The following is a T cell receptor beta chain sequence with its context. The sample is drawn from a study of blood T cell repertoires in COVID-19. Across the study: T cells, B-cell-depleted T cells, or PBMCs provided the cDNA or gDNA that served as material.

Germline assignment: CDR1 SGHRS and CDR2 YFSETQ. This CDR3 spans 15 amino acids. Trimming cost V 9 bases and J 0 bases, with 18 bases left between them. Method: immunoSEQ multiplex PCR; TCRdb's copy keeps in-frame clones and lacks some. The top ten clones hold about 3% of a sample with roughly 100,000 clones, about 91% of them seen once. The J gene is TRBJ2-5, the V gene TRBV5-1, with a tentative D call TRBD2 (6 bases). The specimen sequenced was peripheral blood. The receptor was derived from a human donor in a cohort sampled during active COVID-19. This CDR3 reads CATSPGRNNQETQYF. DNA for the CDR3: TGCGCCACCTCTCCCGGGAGAAACAACCAAGAGACCCAGTACTTC.